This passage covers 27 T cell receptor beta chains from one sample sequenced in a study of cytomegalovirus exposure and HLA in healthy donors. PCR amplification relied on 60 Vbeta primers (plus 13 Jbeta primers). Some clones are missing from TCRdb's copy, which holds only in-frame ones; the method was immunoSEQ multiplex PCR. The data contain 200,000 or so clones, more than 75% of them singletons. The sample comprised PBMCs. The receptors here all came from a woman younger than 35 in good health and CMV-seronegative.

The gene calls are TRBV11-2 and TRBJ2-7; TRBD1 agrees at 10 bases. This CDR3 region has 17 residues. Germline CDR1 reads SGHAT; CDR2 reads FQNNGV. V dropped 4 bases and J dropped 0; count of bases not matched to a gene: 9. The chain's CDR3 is CASSSPGTGDDSYEQYF. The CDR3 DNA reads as TGTGCCAGCAGCTCACCCGGGACAGGGGACGACTCCTACGAGCAGTACTTC. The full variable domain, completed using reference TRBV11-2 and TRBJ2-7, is EAGVAQSPRYKIIEKRQSVAFWCNPISGHATLYWYQQILGQGPKLLIQFQNNGVVDDSQLPKDRFSAERLKGVDSTLKIQPAKLEDSAVYLCASSSPGTGDDSYEQYFGPGTRLTVT.

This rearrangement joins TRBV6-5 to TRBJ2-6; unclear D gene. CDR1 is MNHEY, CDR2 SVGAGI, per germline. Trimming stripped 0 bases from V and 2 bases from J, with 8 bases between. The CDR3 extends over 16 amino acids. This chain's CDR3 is CASSYSWLPGANVLTF. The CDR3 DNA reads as TGTGCCAGCAGTTACTCGTGGCTCCCTGGGGCCAACGTCCTGACTTTC.

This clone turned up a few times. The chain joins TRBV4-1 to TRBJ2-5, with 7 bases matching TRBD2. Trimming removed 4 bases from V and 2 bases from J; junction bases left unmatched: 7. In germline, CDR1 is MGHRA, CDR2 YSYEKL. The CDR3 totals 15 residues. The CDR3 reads CASSPAREVQETQYF. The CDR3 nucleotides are TGCGCCAGCAGCCCTGCACGGGAGGTACAAGAGACCCAGTACTTC.

The CDR3 here is CASSSLAGVNTGELFF. The CDR3 DNA sequence: TGTGCCAGCAGTTCTCTAGCGGGTGTGAACACCGGGGAGCTGTTTTTT. The rearrangement joins TRBV28 to TRBJ2-2, with 8 bases matching TRBD2. Germline assignment: CDR1 MDHEN and CDR2 SYDVKM. The ends lost 4 bases at V and 1 base at J; junction bases unmatched: 5. This CDR3 contains 16 residues.

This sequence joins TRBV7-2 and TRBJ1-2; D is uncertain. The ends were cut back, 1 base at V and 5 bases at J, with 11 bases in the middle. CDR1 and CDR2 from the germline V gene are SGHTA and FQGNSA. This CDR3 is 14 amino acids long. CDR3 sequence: CASSLGPLIYGYTF. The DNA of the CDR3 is TGTGCCAGCAGCTTAGGCCCTCTAATATATGGCTACACCTTC.

As DNA, the CDR3 is TGTGCCAGCAGCTTAGTCGGGGTTGAGACCCAGTACTTC. The encoded protein is CASSLVGVETQYF. The chain recombines TRBV7-9 with TRBJ2-5; D perhaps matches TRBD2 (5 bases). There are 13 residues in the CDR3. Germline CDR1 is SEHNR and CDR2 is FQNEAQ (reference sequence). V lost 1 base and J lost 5, with 8 bases in between.

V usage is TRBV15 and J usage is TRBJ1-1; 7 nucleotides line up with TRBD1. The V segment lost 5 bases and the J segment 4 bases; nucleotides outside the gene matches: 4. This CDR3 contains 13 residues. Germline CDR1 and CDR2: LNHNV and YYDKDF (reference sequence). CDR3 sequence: CATSQQGFTEAFF. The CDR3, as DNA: TGTGCCACCAGCCAACAGGGGTTCACTGAAGCTTTCTTT.

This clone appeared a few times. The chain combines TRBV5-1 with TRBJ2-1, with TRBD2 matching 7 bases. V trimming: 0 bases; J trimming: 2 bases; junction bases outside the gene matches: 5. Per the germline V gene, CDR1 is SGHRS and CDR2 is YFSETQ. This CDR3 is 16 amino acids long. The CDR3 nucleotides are TGCGCCAGCAGCTTGGGCCTCGGACTAGCCTACAATGAGCAGTTCTTC. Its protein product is CASSLGLGLAYNEQFF.

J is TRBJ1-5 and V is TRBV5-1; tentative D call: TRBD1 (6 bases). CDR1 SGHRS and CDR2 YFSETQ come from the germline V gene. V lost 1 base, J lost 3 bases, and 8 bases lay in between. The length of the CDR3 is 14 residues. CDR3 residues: CASSLSGDNQPQHF. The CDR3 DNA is TGCGCCAGCAGCTTGTCAGGGGACAATCAGCCCCAGCATTTT.

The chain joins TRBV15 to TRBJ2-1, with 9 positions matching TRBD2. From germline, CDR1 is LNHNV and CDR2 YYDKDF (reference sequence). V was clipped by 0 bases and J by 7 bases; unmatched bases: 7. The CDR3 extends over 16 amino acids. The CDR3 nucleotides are TGTGCCACCAGCAGAGATCTAGCGGGGACCGGGAATGAGCAGTTCTTC. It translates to CATSRDLAGTGNEQFF.

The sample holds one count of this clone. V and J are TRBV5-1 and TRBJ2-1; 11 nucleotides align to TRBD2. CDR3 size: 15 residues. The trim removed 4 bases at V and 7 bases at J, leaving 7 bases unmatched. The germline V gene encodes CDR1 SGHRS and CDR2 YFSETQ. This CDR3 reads CASSLTSGRGNEQFF. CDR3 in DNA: TGCGCCAGCAGCCTTACTAGCGGGAGAGGAAATGAGCAGTTCTTC.

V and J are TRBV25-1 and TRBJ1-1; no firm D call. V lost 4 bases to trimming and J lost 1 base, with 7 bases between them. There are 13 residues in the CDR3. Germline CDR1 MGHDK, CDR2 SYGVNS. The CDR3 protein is CASSVTANTEAFF. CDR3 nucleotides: TGTGCCAGCAGTGTTACAGCGAACACTGAAGCTTTCTTT.

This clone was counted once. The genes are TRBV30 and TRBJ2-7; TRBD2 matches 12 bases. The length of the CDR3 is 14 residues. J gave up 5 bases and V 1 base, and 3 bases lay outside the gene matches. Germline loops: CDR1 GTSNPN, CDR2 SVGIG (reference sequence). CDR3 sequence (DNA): TGTGCCTGGAGTGAAGGACTAGCGGGGAACGAGCAGTACTTC. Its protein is CAWSEGLAGNEQYF.

The CDR3 DNA is TGTGCCAGCAGCTTGGCGTCACTAGCGGGAGTTGGAGCACCCAATGAGCAGTTCTTC. It codes for CASSLASLAGVGAPNEQFF. The chain links TRBV5-4 to TRBJ2-1; 11 nucleotides line up with TRBD2. The V gene end was trimmed by 0 bases and the J gene end by 6 bases; junction bases not matched to a gene: 14. This CDR3 has 19 amino acids. Germline values: CDR1 SGHNT, CDR2 YYREEE (reference sequence). Drawing the rest from reference TRBV5-4 and TRBJ2-1, the complete variable domain is ETGVTQSPTHLIKTRGQQVTLRCSSQSGHNTVSWYQQALGQGPQFIFQYYREEENGRGNFPPRFSGLQFPNYSSELNVNALELDDSALYLCASSLASLAGVGAPNEQFFGPGTRLTVL.

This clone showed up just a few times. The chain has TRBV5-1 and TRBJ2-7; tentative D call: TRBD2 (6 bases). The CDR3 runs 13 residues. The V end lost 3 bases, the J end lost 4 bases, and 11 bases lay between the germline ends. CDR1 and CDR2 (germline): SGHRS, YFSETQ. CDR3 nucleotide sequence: TGCGCCAGCAGCTCGGGACTTCCATACGAGCAGTACTTC. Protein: CASSSGLPYEQYF.

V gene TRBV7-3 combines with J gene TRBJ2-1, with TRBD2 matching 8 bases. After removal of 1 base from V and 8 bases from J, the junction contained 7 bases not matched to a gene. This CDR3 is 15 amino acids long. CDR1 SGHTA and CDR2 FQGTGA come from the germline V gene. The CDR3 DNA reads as TGTGCCAGCAGCTTAATCAGCGGGAGCACCTATGAGCAGTTCTTC. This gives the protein CASSLISGSTYEQFF.

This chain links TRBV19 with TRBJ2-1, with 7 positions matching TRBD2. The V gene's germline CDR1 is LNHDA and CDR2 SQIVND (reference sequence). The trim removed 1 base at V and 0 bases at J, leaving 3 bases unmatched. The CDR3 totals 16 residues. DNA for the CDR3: TGTGCCAGTAGTATAGGGGGGGGACGCTCCTACAATGAGCAGTTCTTC. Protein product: CASSIGGGRSYNEQFF.

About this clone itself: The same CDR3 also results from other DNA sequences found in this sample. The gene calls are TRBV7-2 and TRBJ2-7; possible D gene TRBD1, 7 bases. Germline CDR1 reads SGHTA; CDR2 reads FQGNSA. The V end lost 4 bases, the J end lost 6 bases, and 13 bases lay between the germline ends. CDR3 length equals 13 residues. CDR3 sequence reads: CASSSRQGGEQYF. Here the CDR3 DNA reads TGTGCCAGCAGCTCCCGCCAGGGGGGCGAGCAGTACTTC. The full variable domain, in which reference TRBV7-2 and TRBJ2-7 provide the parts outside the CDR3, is GAGVSQSPSNKVTEKGKDVELRCDPISGHTALYWYRQSLGQGLEFLIYFQGNSAPDKSGLPSDRFSAERTGGSVSTLTIQRTQQEDSAVYLCASSSRQGGEQYFGPGTRLTVT.

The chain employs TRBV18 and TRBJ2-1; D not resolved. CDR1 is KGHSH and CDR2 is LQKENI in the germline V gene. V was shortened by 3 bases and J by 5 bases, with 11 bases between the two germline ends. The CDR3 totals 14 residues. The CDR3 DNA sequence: TGTGCCAGCTCACCTAGAATACGTAACAATGAGCAGTTCTTC. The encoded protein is CASSPRIRNNEQFF.

CDR3 sequence reads: CASSIDRPGGFSSYEQYF. The CDR3 bases are TGTGCCAGTAGTATAGACCGTCCAGGAGGGTTCAGCTCCTACGAGCAGTACTTC. This chain connects TRBV19 to TRBJ2-7, with D possibly being TRBD2 (6 bases). The V gene's germline CDR1 is LNHDA and CDR2 SQIVND (reference sequence). This CDR3 region has 18 residues. V was cut by 0 bases and J by 0 bases, with 18 bases left in between.

CDR3 nucleotides: TGTGCCAGCAGCTTAGGGACAGCAACTAATGAAAAACTGTTTTTT. This encodes CASSLGTATNEKLFF. The chain couples TRBV11-1 to TRBJ1-4, with D tentatively TRBD1 (6 bases). The CDR3 has 15 amino acids. The V gene's germline CDR1 is SGHAT and CDR2 FQDESV (reference sequence). V lost 1 base, J lost 0 bases, and 6 bases lay in between. Using reference TRBV11-1 and TRBJ1-4 for the parts outside the CDR3, the full variable domain is EAEVAQSPRYKITEKSQAVAFWCDPISGHATLYWYRQILGQGPELLVQFQDESVVDDSQLPKDRFSAERLKGVDSTLKIQPAELGDSAMYLCASSLGTATNEKLFFGSGTQLSVL.

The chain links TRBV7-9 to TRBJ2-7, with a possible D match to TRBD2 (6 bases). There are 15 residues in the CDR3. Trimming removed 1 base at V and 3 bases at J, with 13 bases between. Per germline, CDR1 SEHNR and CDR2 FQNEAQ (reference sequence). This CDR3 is CASSLETSTNYEQYF. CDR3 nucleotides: TGTGCCAGCAGCTTAGAAACTAGCACAAACTACGAGCAGTACTTC.

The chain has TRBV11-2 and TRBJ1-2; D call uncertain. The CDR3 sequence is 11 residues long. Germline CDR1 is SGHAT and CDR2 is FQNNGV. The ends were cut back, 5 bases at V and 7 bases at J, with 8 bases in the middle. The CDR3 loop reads CASSPSIGYTF. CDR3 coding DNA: TGTGCCAGCAGCCCCAGTATTGGCTACACCTTC. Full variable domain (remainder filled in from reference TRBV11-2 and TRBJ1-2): EAGVAQSPRYKIIEKRQSVAFWCNPISGHATLYWYQQILGQGPKLLIQFQNNGVVDDSQLPKDRFSAERLKGVDSTLKIQPAKLEDSAVYLCASSPSIGYTFGSGTRLTVV.

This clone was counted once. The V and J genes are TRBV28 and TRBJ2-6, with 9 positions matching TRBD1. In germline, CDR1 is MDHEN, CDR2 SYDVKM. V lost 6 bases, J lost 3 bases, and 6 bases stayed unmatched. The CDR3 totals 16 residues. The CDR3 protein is CASRTQGASGANVLTF. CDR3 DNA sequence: TGTGCCAGCAGAACACAGGGGGCGAGTGGGGCCAACGTCCTGACTTTC.

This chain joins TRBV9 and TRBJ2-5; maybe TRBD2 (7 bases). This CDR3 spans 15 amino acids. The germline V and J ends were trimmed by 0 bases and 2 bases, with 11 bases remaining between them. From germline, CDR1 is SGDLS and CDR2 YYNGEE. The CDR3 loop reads CASSVEGGQQETQYF. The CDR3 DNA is TGTGCCAGCAGCGTAGAGGGGGGGCAGCAAGAGACCCAGTACTTC.

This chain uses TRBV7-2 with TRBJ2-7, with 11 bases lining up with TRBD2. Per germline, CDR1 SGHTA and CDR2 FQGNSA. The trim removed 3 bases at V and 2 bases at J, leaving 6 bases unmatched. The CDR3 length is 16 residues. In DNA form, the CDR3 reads TGTGCCAGCAGCTTTACTAGCGGGAGTGTTACCTACGAGCAGTACTTC. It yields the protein CASSFTSGSVTYEQYF.

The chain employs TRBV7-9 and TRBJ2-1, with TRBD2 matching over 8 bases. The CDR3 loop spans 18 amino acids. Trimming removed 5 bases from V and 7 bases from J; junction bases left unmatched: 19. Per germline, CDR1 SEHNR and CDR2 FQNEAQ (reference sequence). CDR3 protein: CASSAPGVAGNPWNEQFF. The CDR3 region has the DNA TGTGCCAGCAGCGCACCTGGGGTAGCGGGAAATCCTTGGAATGAGCAGTTCTTC.